The 24 T cell receptor beta chains below were found in one sample sequenced in a study of shared clonotypes between healthy human individuals. Some clones are missing from TCRdb's copy, which holds only in-frame ones; the method was immunoSEQ multiplex PCR. The table records 650,000 to 700,000 clones, 90% of them present only once. Specimen: memory CD8+ T cells from PBMCs. Subset meaning: CD45RO+ cells pooled with CCR7-negative TemRA cells. The source of these receptors is a man aged 18-30 years in good health. Some clones in this sample may be carry-over from other donors' samples.

The chain has TRBV10-3 and TRBJ2-1, with 7 bases aligning to TRBD2. Per germline, CDR1 ENHRY and CDR2 SYGVKD. V lost 8 bases to trimming and J lost 2 bases; unmatched junction nucleotides: 12. This CDR3 spans 16 amino acids. In nucleotides, the CDR3 is TGTGCCATCGATTTGTATGGGGGAGGGACCTACAATGAGCAGTTCTTC. This gives the protein CAIDLYGGGTYNEQFF.

The J gene is TRBJ2-6, the V gene TRBV5-4; D is ambiguous. V was trimmed by 3 bases and J by 0 bases, leaving 7 bases between them. CDR1 and CDR2 (germline): SGHNT, YYREEE (reference sequence). The CDR3 length is 15 residues. DNA of the CDR3: TGTGCCAGCAGCTCGGAAACCTCTGGGGCCAACGTCCTGACTTTC. Protein: CASSSETSGANVLTF.

CDR3 nucleotides: TGTGCCTGGATCAAGGGCCCCGGGGAGCTGTTTTTT. Translation gives CAWIKGPGELFF. This rearrangement joins TRBV30 to TRBJ2-2; no clear D. The CDR3 extends over 12 amino acids. The ends were cut back, 4 bases at V and 6 bases at J, with 9 bases in the middle. Germline V gene sequence: CDR1 GTSNPN, CDR2 SVGIG (reference sequence).

CDR3 sequence: CASSWDGTNYGYTF. For the CDR3, the DNA is TGTGCCAGCAGTTGGGACGGGACTAACTATGGCTACACCTTC. This rearrangement joins TRBV28 to TRBJ1-2; the D gene is possibly TRBD1 (5 bases). This CDR3 has 14 amino acids. V was shortened by 4 bases and J by 0 bases, with 9 bases between the two germline ends. Germline CDR1 and CDR2: MDHEN and SYDVKM.

The chain recombines TRBV6-4 with TRBJ2-1, with D perhaps TRBD2 (5 bases). V was shortened by 3 bases and J by 5 bases, with 17 bases between the two germline ends. The CDR3 spans 16 residues. Per the germline V gene, CDR1 is MRHNA and CDR2 is SNTAGT. The CDR3 bases are TGTGCCAGCAGTGAAGGTCGGGGTCGAGGAAACAATGAGCAGTTCTTC. Amino acid sequence: CASSEGRGRGNNEQFF.

The chain joins TRBV4-2 to TRBJ2-7; possible D gene TRBD2, 6 bases. V lost 0 bases to trimming and J lost 1 base, with 13 bases between them. CDR1 and CDR2 from the germline V gene are LGHNA and YNFKEQ. This CDR3 has 16 amino acids. The CDR3 sequence: CASSQDSGPSSYEQYF. The CDR3 nucleotides are TGTGCCAGCAGCCAAGACAGCGGGCCTTCGTCCTACGAGCAGTACTTC.

The chain joins TRBV5-4 to TRBJ1-1, with D possibly being TRBD1 (5 bases). Germline V CDR1 and CDR2: SGHNT, YYREEE (reference sequence). This CDR3 contains 11 residues. CDR3 loop: CRMGGGTEAFF. CDR3 DNA: TGTCGTATGGGTGGGGGCACTGAAGCTTTCTTT. The full variable domain, completed using reference TRBV5-4 and TRBJ1-1, is ETGVTQSPTHLIKTRGQQVTLRCSSQSGHNTVSWYQQALGQGPQFIFQYYREEENGRGNFPPRFSGLQFPNYSSELNVNALELDDSALYLCRMGGGTEAFFGQGTRLTVV.

There are many counts of this clone. This chain joins TRBV7-2 and TRBJ2-7, with 8 bases matching TRBD1. The CDR3 length is 17 residues. CDR1 is SGHTA and CDR2 is FQGNSA in the germline V gene. V lost 1 base and J lost 0; bases outside the gene matches: 8. The DNA for the CDR3 is TGTGCCAGCAGCTTAGTCCCCCGGACAGGGAGCTCCTACGAGCAGTACTTC. Translating gives CASSLVPRTGSSYEQYF. Full variable domain (missing parts from reference TRBV7-2 and TRBJ2-7): GAGVSQSPSNKVTEKGKDVELRCDPISGHTALYWYRQSLGQGLEFLIYFQGNSAPDKSGLPSDRFSAERTGGSVSTLTIQRTQQEDSAVYLCASSLVPRTGSSYEQYFGPGTRLTVT.

The chain recombines TRBV4-3 with TRBJ2-6; 9 bases agree with TRBD1. Germline lookup yields CDR1 LGHNA and CDR2 YSLEER. After removal of 2 bases from V and 2 bases from J, the junction contained 10 bases not matched to a gene. CDR3 length: 19 residues. The CDR3, as DNA: TGCGCCAGCAGCCAAAACCGGGACAGGGAGTTACCTGGGGCCAACGTCCTGACTTTC. Encoded protein: CASSQNRDRELPGANVLTF.

This clone was detected only once. The rearrangement links TRBV5-6 to TRBJ2-7; the match to TRBD1 covers 7 bases. The V segment lost 7 bases and the J segment 5 bases; nucleotides outside the gene matches: 15. Germline V gene lookup returns CDR1 SGHDT and CDR2 YYEEEE. The CDR3 spans 15 residues. CDR3 sequence reads: CASSVQGESINEQYF. The CDR3 coding sequence is TGTGCCAGCTCCGTCCAGGGGGAAAGCATAAACGAGCAGTACTTC.

The chain combines TRBV7-9 with TRBJ2-5, with 9 bases aligning to TRBD2. This CDR3 contains 15 residues. J gave up 0 bases and V 5 bases, and 4 bases lay outside the gene matches. Looked up from germline, CDR1 is SEHNR and CDR2 is FQNEAQ (reference sequence). The CDR3 nucleotides are TGTGCCAGCAGCCCAGCGGGGGGAAACCAAGAGACCCAGTACTTC. Translating it yields CASSPAGGNQETQYF.

The V gene is TRBV27, the J gene TRBJ2-1, with a weak D call TRBD2 (6 bases). The V end was cut by 10 bases, the J end by 4 bases, with 20 bases between. Germline assignment: CDR1 MNHEY and CDR2 SMNVEV (reference sequence). The CDR3 has 15 amino acids. CDR3 nucleotide sequence: TGTGCCACCATAGGCTACGGGCGGGGTTACAATGAGCAGTTCTTC. This translates into CATIGYGRGYNEQFF.

Concerning this clone itself: Different DNA sequences within this sample yield the same CDR3. V is TRBV27 and J is TRBJ2-3; D gene ambiguous. V was shortened by 6 bases and J by 3 bases, with 10 bases between the two germline ends. The CDR3 contains 13 residues. Germline V CDR1 and CDR2: MNHEY, SMNVEV (reference sequence). CDR3 in amino acids: CASRPLRTDTQYF. CDR3 bases: TGTGCCAGCAGGCCCTTGAGGACAGATACGCAGTATTTT.

The rearrangement uses TRBV27 and TRBJ2-7, with D possibly matching TRBD2 (6 bases). Trimming took 6 bases from V and 0 from J, leaving 18 bases between them. The CDR3 has 16 residues. From germline, CDR1 is MNHEY and CDR2 SMNVEV (reference sequence). In nucleotides, the CDR3 is TGTGCCAGCAGCCCGACCGTGAGGACTAACTCCTACGAGCAGTACTTC. It translates to CASSPTVRTNSYEQYF.

This clone was recorded a few times. The identical CDR3 is also encoded by other nucleotide sequences in the sample. This chain uses TRBV14 with TRBJ2-7; 7 bases are a match to TRBD1. Looked up from germline, CDR1 is SGHDN and CDR2 is FVKESK. J gave up 6 bases and V 4 bases, and 6 bases lay outside the gene matches. The CDR3 totals 13 residues. The CDR3 DNA is TGTGCCAGCAGCCGACAGGGTCGCGGCGAGCAGTACTTC. Its protein product is CASSRQGRGEQYF.

This rearrangement joins TRBV11-2 to TRBJ1-1; possible D gene TRBD1, 5 bases. With 4 bases removed from V and 11 bases from J, the gap between germline ends came to 8 bases. This CDR3 comprises 10 residues. Germline loops: CDR1 SGHAT, CDR2 FQNNGV. CDR3 DNA: TGTGCCAGCAGCTCGGGGGTGGCTTTCTTT. Translating it yields CASSSGVAFF.

The CDR3 DNA reads as TGTGCCAGCAGTTACGGGGTCGTAAGCAATCAGCCCCAGCATTTT. As protein: CASSYGVVSNQPQHF. This chain joins TRBV6-6 and TRBJ1-5; no reliable D call. CDR3 length: 15 residues. V dropped 2 bases and J dropped 1 base, with 9 bases sitting between them. Germline V gene lookup returns CDR1 MNHNY and CDR2 SVGAGI (reference sequence).

The chain combines TRBV7-6 with TRBJ2-5; D remains unclear. CDR1 is SGHVS, CDR2 FNYEAQ, per germline. The CDR3 loop spans 15 amino acids. Trimming cost V 1 base and J 2 bases, with 11 bases left between them. CDR3 protein: CASSLEAGGQETQYF. The CDR3 coding sequence is TGTGCCAGCAGCTTAGAGGCCGGTGGGCAAGAGACCCAGTACTTC.

A single count supports this clone. This chain connects TRBV6-6 to TRBJ2-2; D may be TRBD2 (6 bases). The CDR3 length is 16 residues. V lost 2 bases and J lost 1, with 11 bases in between. Germline CDR1 is MNHNY and CDR2 is SVGAGI (reference sequence). The DNA for the CDR3 is TGTGCCAGCAGTTACGAGGACTATCTGAACACCGGGGAGCTGTTTTTT. Its translation is CASSYEDYLNTGELFF.

This chain uses TRBV9 with TRBJ1-1; 9 nucleotides match TRBD1. The V gene end was trimmed by 3 bases and the J gene end by 2 bases; junction bases not matched to a gene: 8. This CDR3 spans 16 amino acids. CDR1 and CDR2 from the germline V gene are SGDLS and YYNGEE. CDR3 DNA: TGTGCCAGCAGCGACCCTCATACAGGGGGCAACACTGAAGCTTTCTTT. It translates to CASSDPHTGGNTEAFF.

V usage is TRBV7-9 and J usage is TRBJ2-2; D might be TRBD1 (6 bases). Germline loops: CDR1 SEHNR, CDR2 FQNEAQ (reference sequence). The CDR3 has 17 residues. The V end lost 3 bases, the J end lost 0 bases, and 14 bases lay between the germline ends. The CDR3 loop reads CASSFPLGTPNTGELFF. DNA for the CDR3: TGTGCCAGCAGCTTTCCCCTAGGGACACCGAACACCGGGGAGCTGTTTTTT.

The CDR3 sequence: CSVEGGLLEGTRRDTQYF. The CDR3 nucleotides read TGCAGCGTTGAAGGCGGTCTTTTGGAAGGGACTAGAAGAGATACGCAGTATTTT. V and J are TRBV29-1 and TRBJ2-3; 8 bases match TRBD2. The germline gives CDR1 SQVTM, CDR2 ANQGSEA. The junction had 17 bases not matched to a gene; V was cut back by 1 base and J by 5 bases. The CDR3 runs to 18 residues.

Points on this clone: Other DNA sequences in this specimen translate into the identical CDR3. V gene TRBV28 combines with J gene TRBJ1-5; D call uncertain. Trimming shortened V by 5 bases and J by 0 bases, and 5 bases separated the two germline ends. The CDR3 sequence is 13 residues long. From germline, CDR1 is MDHEN and CDR2 SYDVKM. CDR3: CASSINSNQPQHF. DNA of the CDR3: TGTGCCAGCAGTATAAATAGCAATCAGCCCCAGCATTTT. The full variable domain, with the rest looked up from reference TRBV28 and TRBJ1-5, is DVKVTQSSRYLVKRTGEKVFLECVQDMDHENMFWYRQDPGLGLRLIYFSYDVKMKEKGDIPEGYSVSREKKERFSLILESASTNQTSMYLCASSINSNQPQHFGDGTRLSIL.

The rearrangement uses TRBV27 and TRBJ1-6; no clear D gene. V lost 3 bases and J lost 4, with 10 bases in between. CDR3 length: 15 residues. The germline V gene has CDR1 MNHEY and CDR2 SMNVEV (reference sequence). CDR3 region: CASSFLGPYNSPLHF. CDR3 sequence (DNA): TGTGCCAGCAGTTTTTTAGGACCTTATAATTCACCCCTCCACTTT.